These 11 T cell receptor beta chains originate from one sample sequenced in a study of T cell changes during pregnancy in multiple sclerosis. The table came from immunoSEQ multiplex PCR; TCRdb's copy has only in-frame clones and leaves some out. The data show some 120,000 clones, around 95% seen once. The sequencing here drew on peripheral blood, taken after pregnancy. The receptors here all came from a female donor with multiple sclerosis, enrolled in a pregnancy study.

The chain uses TRBV13 and TRBJ1-1, with a tentative D call TRBD1 (5 bases). The CDR3 totals 13 residues. V lost 5 bases and J lost 1, with 8 bases in between. Germline lookup yields CDR1 PRHDT and CDR2 FYEKMQ (reference sequence). CDR3 DNA sequence: TGTGCCAGCAGCACGACAGCGAACACTGAAGCTTTCTTT. This encodes CASSTTANTEAFF.

This rearrangement joins TRBV14 to TRBJ1-1; D is perhaps TRBD1 (6 bases). V dropped 1 base and J dropped 1 base, with 10 bases sitting between them. In germline, CDR1 is SGHDN, CDR2 FVKESK. The CDR3 contains 15 residues. DNA of the CDR3: TGTGCCAGCAGCCAAGCTAGGGGGACGAACACTGAAGCTTTCTTT. The encoded protein is CASSQARGTNTEAFF.

The chain uses TRBV6-4 and TRBJ2-3; 12 positions match TRBD2. Looked up from germline, CDR1 is MRHNA and CDR2 is SNTAGT. CDR3 length: 16 residues. V shed 3 bases and J 6 bases; nucleotides not matched to a gene: 7. As DNA, the CDR3 is TGTGCCAGCAGTGAACTAGCGGGAGGCCTTCAGGATACGCAGTATTTT. Translating it yields CASSELAGGLQDTQYF.

CDR3 DNA sequence: TGTGCCAGTAGTATGGGGAGACCAGATACGCAGTATTTT. It yields the protein CASSMGRPDTQYF. The chain uses TRBV19 and TRBJ2-3; tentatively, D is TRBD2 (5 bases). CDR1 LNHDA and CDR2 SQIVND come from the germline V gene (reference sequence). This CDR3 is 13 amino acids long. Trimming removed 3 bases from V and 4 bases from J, with 8 bases in between.

This chain links TRBV29-1 with TRBJ1-5, with TRBD1 matching over 8 bases. The CDR3 sequence is 14 residues long. The junction had 4 bases not matched to a gene; V was cut back by 6 bases and J by 0 bases. Germline V gene data show CDR1 as SQVTM and CDR2 as ANQGSEA. The CDR3 protein is CSVGTGDSNQPQHF. The CDR3 nucleotides read TGCAGCGTGGGGACAGGTGATAGCAATCAGCCCCAGCATTTT.

The CDR3 region is CASSLGGRRGSGNTIYF. CDR3 nucleotide sequence: TGTGCCAGCAGCTTAGGAGGCCGCCGAGGGTCTGGAAACACCATATATTTT. This rearrangement joins TRBV11-2 to TRBJ1-3, with D unresolved. From germline, CDR1 is SGHAT and CDR2 FQNNGV. This CDR3 region has 17 residues. The V and J ends lost 1 base and 1 base respectively, with 14 bases between them.

The chain carries TRBV28 and TRBJ2-5, with D possibly TRBD1 on 8 matching bases. V lost 5 bases, J lost 0 bases, and 16 bases lay in between. Germline CDR1 reads MDHEN; CDR2 reads SYDVKM. There are 16 residues in the CDR3. The CDR3 sequence is CASSARTGTNQETQYF. Written as DNA, the CDR3 is TGTGCCAGCAGTGCCCGGACAGGGACTAACCAAGAGACCCAGTACTTC.

This clone was counted once. The chain links TRBV28 to TRBJ2-2, with 7 positions matching TRBD2. With V trimmed by 5 bases and J by 0 bases, 0 bases remained unmatched. The length of the CDR3 is 14 residues. Germline CDR1 and CDR2: MDHEN and SYDVKM. The CDR3 DNA reads TGTGCCAGCAGTAGCGGGGCGAACACCGGGGAGCTGTTTTTT. Translating gives CASSSGANTGELFF.

This rearrangement joins TRBV6-6 to TRBJ2-7, with TRBD2 matching over 9 bases. Germline values: CDR1 MNHNY, CDR2 SVGAGI (reference sequence). The CDR3 totals 16 residues. J was trimmed by 3 bases and V by 4 bases; bases with no gene match: 10. Here the CDR3 reads CASSFTRREGGYEQYF. CDR3 in DNA: TGTGCCAGCAGTTTTACTAGGCGGGAGGGGGGCTACGAGCAGTACTTC.

The rearrangement uses TRBV12-2 and TRBJ2-5; the DNA was not used to check the table's D call, TRBD2. TRBV12-2 corresponds to a pseudogene. This CDR3 is built from 15 residues. As DNA, the CDR3 is TGTGCAAGTCGCCCACCTAGCGGGGTTAAAGAGACCCAGTACTTC. Protein: CASRPPSGVKETQYF.

This clone was recorded once. The rearrangement joins TRBV6-1 to TRBJ2-2, with 9 bases matching TRBD2. V lost 7 bases and J lost 4; bases outside the gene matches: 7. The CDR3 contains 15 residues. Per the germline V gene, CDR1 is MNHNS and CDR2 is SASEGT. Here the CDR3 reads CASTSETSGTGELFF. The CDR3 DNA is TGTGCCAGCACCAGTGAGACTAGCGGCACCGGGGAGCTGTTTTTT.